The 29 T cell receptor beta chains given below trace back to one sample, sequenced in a study of T-cell reconstitution after alpha-beta-depleted transplantation in children. Unique molecular identifiers were incorporated when the TCRbeta library was constructed. Using its own MiXCR run on the PCR reads, TCRdb lists one record per CDR3 protein. The data show some 450,000 distinct CDR3 sequences, roughly 44% seen once. The sample here was PBMCs, taken before TCRalphabeta/CD19-depleted stem cell transplant. The source of these receptors is a girl aged 2-10 years with aplastic anemia, due to receive a stem cell transplant.

The rearrangement joins TRBV6-6 to TRBJ2-1; D is undetermined. This CDR3 contains 12 residues. The germline V gene encodes CDR1 MNHNY and CDR2 SVGAGI (reference sequence). V was shortened by 5 bases and J by 6 bases, with 8 bases between the two germline ends. The CDR3 here is CASSAQTNEQFF. In nucleotides, the CDR3 is TGTGCCAGCAGTGCCCAGACCAATGAGCAGTTCTTC.

This clonotype was detected a few times. The chain has TRBV7-9 and TRBJ1-1; D is possibly TRBD1 (5 bases). CDR3 length: 14 residues. CDR1 is SEHNR, CDR2 FQNEAQ, per germline (reference sequence). The V and J ends lost 1 base and 4 bases respectively, with 10 bases between them. CDR3 protein: CASSLDGGSTEAFF. The CDR3 DNA sequence: TGTGCCAGCAGCTTAGATGGGGGGAGCACTGAAGCTTTCTTT.

This chain joins TRBV6-2 or TRBV6-3 and TRBJ2-7, with D possibly being TRBD1 or TRBD2 (5 bases each). Germline CDR1 MNHEY, CDR2 SVGEGT. This CDR3 is built from 15 residues. V lost 6 bases, J lost 3 bases, and 18 bases lay in between. The CDR3 protein is CASRSSGTALYEQYF. CDR3 coding DNA: TGTGCCAGCAGATCCTCCGGGACGGCCCTCTACGAGCAGTACTTC.

The J gene is TRBJ1-6, the V gene TRBV20-1; 8 bases map to TRBD1. Trimming took 4 bases from V and 6 from J; bases not matched to a gene: 5. The germline V gene encodes CDR1 DFQATT and CDR2 SNEGSKA (reference sequence). The CDR3 length is 14 residues. DNA for the CDR3: TGCAGTGCTAAAAGCGACAGGGGTAATTCACCCCTCCACTTT. Translation: CSAKSDRGNSPLHF.

V and J are TRBV7-2 and TRBJ2-5, with D possibly being TRBD2 (7 bases). CDR1 is SGHTA and CDR2 is FQGNSA in the germline V gene. V dropped 5 bases and J dropped 2 bases, with 18 bases sitting between them. The CDR3 spans 16 residues. DNA for the CDR3: TGTGCCAGCAGCCGTGGAAGGGGGGGGCCTCAAGAGACCCAGTACTTC. Its translation: CASSRGRGGPQETQYF.

This clonotype was detected only a few times. The CDR3: CASRRSSGALETQYF. CDR3 coding DNA: TGTGCCAGCAGAAGGTCTAGCGGGGCGCTGGAGACCCAGTACTTC. The chain is built from TRBV12-3 or TRBV12-4 and TRBJ2-5; 9 nucleotides align to TRBD2. The junction had 10 bases not matched to a gene; V was cut back by 6 bases and J by 5 bases. This CDR3 comprises 15 residues.

The V call is TRBV5-1, the J call TRBJ2-7, with TRBD2 matching 7 bases. This CDR3 region has 15 residues. The trim removed 0 bases at V and 2 bases at J, leaving 5 bases unmatched. Germline lookup yields CDR1 SGHRS and CDR2 YFSETQ. This chain's CDR3 is CASSLEVGGAYEQYF. CDR3 DNA sequence: TGCGCCAGCAGCTTGGAAGTGGGAGGGGCCTACGAGCAGTACTTC.

This clonotype was seen a handful of times. The chain has TRBV25-1 and TRBJ2-7, with 10 bases identical to TRBD1. Germline V CDR1 and CDR2: MGHDK, SYGVNS. V lost 2 bases, J lost 3 bases, and 7 bases stayed unmatched. The CDR3 sequence is 16 residues long. CDR3 bases: TGTGCCAGCAGTGAACCCAGACAGGGGGCGTACTACGAGCAGTACTTC. This gives the protein CASSEPRQGAYYEQYF.

The V gene is TRBV20-1, the J gene TRBJ1-1, with TRBD1 as a possible D gene (6 bases). With 6 bases removed from V and 0 bases from J, the gap between germline ends came to 14 bases. Germline-derived CDR1 and CDR2 are DFQATT and SNEGSKA (reference sequence). The CDR3 spans 14 residues. In DNA form, the CDR3 reads TGCAGTGCGAAGACAGGACACATGAACACTGAAGCTTTCTTT. It is translated as CSAKTGHMNTEAFF.

This clonotype was detected ten times or more. The rearrangement links TRBV11-2 to TRBJ2-1, with D possibly matching TRBD1 (6 bases). Trimming removed 3 bases from V and 5 bases from J, with 14 bases in between. Germline lookup yields CDR1 SGHAT and CDR2 FQNNGV. This CDR3 has 15 amino acids. The CDR3 protein is CASSFLRGTHNEQFF. The CDR3 region has the DNA TGTGCCAGCAGCTTTTTGAGGGGGACCCACAATGAGCAGTTCTTC.

This clonotype was seen many times. The genes are TRBV12-3 or TRBV12-4 and TRBJ1-4, with D hard to call. The length of the CDR3 is 13 residues. With 6 bases removed from V and 4 bases from J, the gap between germline ends came to 9 bases. This chain's CDR3 is CASRLQLNEKLFF. The CDR3 DNA is TGTGCCAGCAGGCTACAGCTTAATGAAAAACTGTTTTTT.

This clonotype was recorded once. A much larger clone lies a single base off, so this may be a read error. The rearrangement joins TRBV12-3 or TRBV12-4 to TRBJ2-1, with D maybe TRBD2 (6 bases). This CDR3 is built from 15 residues. Trimming removed 2 bases at V and 9 bases at J, with 17 bases between. CDR3 residues: CASSLRIADPGEQFF. The CDR3 region has the DNA TGTGCCAGCAGTTTACGAATAGCGGACCCGGGTGAGCAGTTCTTC.

This clonotype was detected ten times or more. The chain has TRBV6-1 and TRBJ2-3, with D perhaps matching TRBD2 (5 bases). CDR3 size: 16 residues. Germline V gene lookup returns CDR1 MNHNS and CDR2 SASEGT. V was pared by 4 bases and J by 6 bases, with 20 bases between. CDR3 sequence reads: CASSVLSGNLGDTQYF. The CDR3 DNA is TGTGCCAGCAGTGTATTATCGGGGAACCTCGGGGATACGCAGTATTTT.

This clonotype occurred a few times. The CDR3 coding sequence is TGCGCCAGCAGTACCGGGACAGGGGGCGCCGGGGGGGTCCTCACTGAAGCTTTCTTT. It codes for CASSTGTGGAGGVLTEAFF. The chain has TRBV5-1 and TRBJ1-1, with 12 bases matching TRBD1. Germline trimming cut 5 bases from V and 4 bases from J; bases unmatched to any gene: 18. Germline V gene lookup returns CDR1 SGHRS and CDR2 YFSETQ. The CDR3 loop spans 19 amino acids.

The chain employs TRBV4-1 and TRBJ2-7, with D perhaps matching TRBD1 (6 bases). The germline V gene has CDR1 MGHRA and CDR2 YSYEKL. Trimming pared 5 bases from V and 3 bases from J, leaving 14 bases between. The CDR3 extends over 14 amino acids. CDR3 protein: CASSLTSGVYEQYF. The CDR3 region has the DNA TGCGCCAGCAGCTTGACCTCAGGGGTCTACGAGCAGTACTTC.

This rearrangement joins TRBV18 to TRBJ2-1; TRBD1 might be the D (5 bases). The ends were cut back, 1 base at V and 4 bases at J, with 14 bases in the middle. The CDR3 runs to 16 residues. From germline, CDR1 is KGHSH and CDR2 LQKENI. The CDR3 DNA sequence: TGTGCCAGCTCACCACTCCCGCAGGGAAAGTACAATGAGCAGTTCTTC. Amino acids: CASSPLPQGKYNEQFF.

The V call is TRBV7-6, the J call TRBJ1-2, with unresolved D. Germline CDR1 SGHVS, CDR2 FNYEAQ. This CDR3 contains 17 residues. Trimming left V 5 bases short and J 1 base short, with 20 bases between. CDR3 nucleotides: TGTGCCAGCAGCCCCGTTTTTGGAAGGGTTTTTAACTATGGCTACACCTTC. Protein: CASSPVFGRVFNYGYTF.

CDR3 nucleotide sequence: TGTGCCAGCACCCCACGCAAACCGGGTCAATCCCTCTCTGGGGCCAACGTCCTGACTTTC. It codes for CASTPRKPGQSLSGANVLTF. V and J are TRBV7-6 and TRBJ2-6; D ambiguous. The V and J ends lost 7 bases and 0 bases respectively, with 25 bases between them. The CDR3 consists of 20 residues. Germline V gives CDR1 SGHVS, CDR2 FNYEAQ.

Many counts were recorded for this clonotype. This chain uses TRBV29-1 with TRBJ2-2; 10 bases match TRBD2. This CDR3 is built from 15 residues. Germline CDR1 SQVTM, CDR2 ANQGSEA. CDR3 in amino acids: CVEWASGSHTGELFF. CDR3 DNA: TGCGTTGAATGGGCTAGCGGGAGTCACACCGGGGAGCTGTTTTTT.

This clonotype was counted ten times or more. The junction departs from the called germline gene at one end, perhaps through a read error. This sequence joins TRBV5-1 and TRBJ1-2; D possibly corresponds to TRBD1 (5 bases). The CDR3 is 13 amino acids. CDR1 SGHRS and CDR2 YFSETQ come from the germline V gene. This CDR3 is CASSLEGNYGYTF. DNA for the CDR3: TGTGCCAGCAGCTTGGAGGGGAACTATGGCTACACCTTC.

This sequence joins TRBV6-2 or TRBV6-3 and TRBJ2-2, with 10 bases that match TRBD2. This CDR3 has 21 amino acids. Germline values: CDR1 MNHEY, CDR2 SVGEGT. Trimming cost V 0 bases and J 5 bases; bases outside gene matches: 18. The CDR3 loop reads CASSYSQRTSGSLAKTGELFF. For the CDR3, the DNA is TGTGCCAGCAGTTACTCGCAGCGGACTAGCGGATCCCTCGCCAAGACCGGGGAGCTGTTTTTT.

This clonotype was picked up one time. The chain is built from TRBV20-1 and TRBJ2-7, with D possibly TRBD2 on 6 matching bases. In germline, CDR1 is DFQATT, CDR2 SNEGSKA (reference sequence). V was shortened by 3 bases and J by 2 bases, with 11 bases between the two germline ends. The CDR3 is made up of 13 amino acids. CDR3 sequence reads: CSASVADPYEQYF. CDR3 coding DNA: TGCAGTGCTAGTGTAGCGGACCCCTACGAGCAGTACTTC.

Ten or more counts support this clonotype. The chain is built from TRBV6-2 or TRBV6-3 and TRBJ2-5, with a possible D match to TRBD2 (5 bases). Trimming pared 8 bases from V and 5 bases from J, leaving 18 bases between. Germline CDR1 and CDR2: MNHEY and SVGEGT. CDR3 size: 14 residues. CDR3 region: CASGSGSRAETQYF. The CDR3 nucleotides are TGTGCCAGCGGGTCGGGATCCAGAGCCGAGACCCAGTACTTC.

The CDR3 loop reads CASSQAWGLVYEQYF. The CDR3 DNA reads TGTGCCAGCAGCCAAGCTTGGGGACTAGTATACGAGCAGTACTTC. The genes are TRBV3-1 and TRBJ2-7, with TRBD2 identical over 8 bases. The CDR3 has 15 amino acids. V was pared by 1 base and J by 4 bases, with 6 bases of the junction left unmatched. CDR1 LGHDT and CDR2 YNNKEL come from the germline V gene (reference sequence).

This clonotype was found a few times. The chain carries TRBV20-1 and TRBJ1-1; D ambiguous. The germline gives CDR1 DFQATT, CDR2 SNEGSKA (reference sequence). The CDR3 length is 12 residues. Deletions cut 3 bases from V and 2 bases from J, with 7 bases between. CDR3 region: CSAREGNTEAFF. CDR3 nucleotides: TGCAGTGCTAGGGAGGGAAACACTGAAGCTTTCTTT.

V gene TRBV20-1 combines with J gene TRBJ2-1, with TRBD2 identical over 9 bases. Per germline, CDR1 DFQATT and CDR2 SNEGSKA (reference sequence). The CDR3 spans 15 residues. V gave up 4 bases and J gave up 3 bases; unmatched junction bases: 7. The CDR3 is CSATSAGGGYNEQFF. The CDR3 nucleotides are TGCAGTGCTACCTCAGCGGGAGGAGGCTACAATGAGCAGTTCTTC.

J is TRBJ2-7 and V is TRBV7-8; TRBD1 matches at 7 bases. With V trimmed by 5 bases and J by 2 bases, 3 bases remained unmatched. Germline V lookup: CDR1 SGHVS, CDR2 FQNEAQ. This CDR3 contains 13 residues. Written as DNA, the CDR3 is TGTGCCAGCAGCACGGGACAGCCCTACGAGCAGTACTTC. It specifies CASSTGQPYEQYF.

This clonotype was observed a few times. The V and J genes are TRBV10-3 and TRBJ2-7; tentatively, D is TRBD2 (5 bases). Trimming shortened V by 5 bases and J by 1 base, and 9 bases separated the two germline ends. The CDR3 loop spans 13 amino acids. Germline V gene data show CDR1 as ENHRY and CDR2 as SYGVKD. The CDR3, as DNA: TGTGCCATCAGTATTGTAGCGTCCTACGAGCAGTACTTC. This codes for CAISIVASYEQYF.

This rearrangement joins TRBV20-1 to TRBJ1-5, with a possible D match to TRBD1 (5 bases). Germline V gene data show CDR1 as DFQATT and CDR2 as SNEGSKA (reference sequence). The CDR3 spans 13 residues. V gave up 3 bases and J gave up 7 bases, with 13 bases separating them. The CDR3: CSASRGGEQPQHF. The CDR3 DNA reads as TGCAGTGCTAGTAGGGGTGGTGAACAGCCCCAGCATTTT.